This is a list of T cell receptor beta chains from one sample in a study of CD8+CD57+ T cells in acquired aplastic anemia. Each CDR3 protein is one row after TCRdb ran MiXCR on the reads. Seen here are around 500,000 distinct CDR3 sequences, around 30% observed once, and the top ten hold around 0.82%. The specimen sequenced was sorted CD4+, CD8+, or CD8+CD57+ T cells (not recorded which) from PBMCs. These receptors originate from a human donor with aplastic anemia. Each CDR3 is given with its conserved first and last residue. Each record gives: clone size, V gene, J gene, CDR3 protein. Part of the rows lack a size; the others show once, few, many or a class for expanded clones.

clone size: NA; V gene: TRBV10-1; J gene: TRBJ1-5; CDR3 protein: CASSEACNGQGQPQHF
clone size: NA; V gene: TRBV2; J gene: TRBJ2-5; CDR3 protein: CASSSRGMPAETQYF
clone size: many; V gene: TRBV29-1; J gene: TRBJ2-7; CDR3 protein: CSVAGTGIFYEQYF
clone size: NA; V gene: TRBV30; J gene: TRBJ1-5; CDR3 protein: CAWSLGDSNQPQHF
clone size: few; V gene: TRBV7-2; J gene: TRBJ2-1; CDR3 protein: CASSLGRVNEQFF
clone size: NA; V gene: TRBV20-1; J gene: TRBJ2-3; CDR3 protein: CSARLYPGTGNADTQYF
clone size: few; V gene: TRBV24-1; J gene: TRBJ1-1; CDR3 protein: CATYSRGLDTEAFF
clone size: few; V gene: TRBV20-1; J gene: TRBJ2-4; CDR3 protein: CSASGRGAENIQYF
clone size: few; V gene: TRBV5-1; J gene: TRBJ1-4; CDR3 protein: CASSLEGQGQEKLFF
clone size: few; V gene: TRBV30; J gene: TRBJ1-2; CDR3 protein: CAWSVLLSYGYTF
clone size: NA; V gene: TRBV9; J gene: TRBJ2-1; CDR3 protein: CASSVVGTGRGEQFF
clone size: many; V gene: TRBV19; J gene: TRBJ2-2; CDR3 protein: CASSTGTNTGELFF
clone size: once; V gene: TRBV15; J gene: TRBJ2-5; CDR3 protein: CATSREAWAQETHYF
clone size: once; V gene: TRBV10-3; J gene: TRBJ2-7; CDR3 protein: CAISDSNEQYF
clone size: NA; V gene: TRBV5-1; J gene: TRBJ2-1; CDR3 protein: CASSLAAGSYNEQFF
clone size: few; V gene: TRBV9; J gene: TRBJ2-5; CDR3 protein: CASSVGGTGRRETQYF
clone size: NA; V gene: TRBV9; J gene: TRBJ2-6; CDR3 protein: CASGTTGSGANVLTF
clone size: NA; V gene: TRBV9; J gene: TRBJ1-6; CDR3 protein: CASSVGTGDNSPLHF
clone size: few; V gene: TRBV7-3; J gene: TRBJ2-3; CDR3 protein: CASSLRAPDWSSTDTQYF
clone size: NA; V gene: TRBV11-2; J gene: TRBJ2-3; CDR3 protein: CASSLVGGASGTSTDTQYF
clone size: many; V gene: TRBV10-3; J gene: TRBJ1-1; CDR3 protein: CAVAQDMNTEAFF
clone size: NA; V gene: TRBV5-1; J gene: TRBJ2-6; CDR3 protein: CASSPTTGFTGANVLTF
clone size: NA; V gene: TRBV6-5; J gene: TRBJ2-7; CDR3 protein: CASSFPDSHQDEQYF
clone size: many; V gene: TRBV2; J gene: TRBJ1-2; CDR3 protein: CASTEGQRAGGYTF
clone size: many; V gene: TRBV2; J gene: TRBJ2-3; CDR3 protein: CASSSATGGRIDTQYF
clone size: NA; V gene: TRBV29-1; J gene: TRBJ2-3; CDR3 protein: CSVPKGLAGGTSTDTQYF
clone size: NA; V gene: TRBV10-3; J gene: TRBJ2-6; CDR3 protein: CASSPGLGGNSGANVLTF
clone size: once; V gene: TRBV6-5; J gene: TRBJ2-1; CDR3 protein: CASSYRRERNERFF
clone size: few; V gene: TRBV30; J gene: TRBJ2-7; CDR3 protein: CAWSAGVPYEQYF
clone size: few; V gene: TRBV10-3; J gene: TRBJ2-7; CDR3 protein: CATKAATGINEQYF
clone size: NA; V gene: TRBV2; J gene: TRBJ1-2; CDR3 protein: CASSFAGMQHGYTF
clone size: many; V gene: TRBV25-1; J gene: TRBJ1-3; CDR3 protein: CASSRQWGSGNTIYF
clone size: NA; V gene: TRBV20-1; J gene: TRBJ1-3; CDR3 protein: CSVMGQWSGDTIYF
clone size: NA; V gene: TRBV2; J gene: TRBJ2-7; CDR3 protein: CASSVISGSYEQYF